This entry features one T cell receptor beta chain sequence. Its antigen remains unidentified. V trimming: 4 bases; J trimming: 5 bases; junction bases outside the gene matches: 14. Germline V lookup: CDR1 SGHKS, CDR2 YYEKEE (reference sequence). The CDR3 extends over 16 amino acids. TCRbeta library preparation incorporated unique molecular identifiers. TCRdb analysed the PCR reads with MiXCR anew, one entry per CDR3 protein. The top ten hold approximately 30% of the sample, which has about a million distinct CDR3 sequences, around 30% seen once. This sample stems from a study of T-cell reconstitution after alpha-beta-depleted transplantation in children. Study outcomes and limitations: Several hundred expanded graft clones reportedly were the source of alpha-beta T cells about two months after transplant. One year after transplant, T-cell counts and diversity came mostly from newly produced T cells.

This clonotype originated in a boy under two years old who had a stem cell transplant for SCID, so the T cells may come from the graft donor. Sequenced here: PBMCs, mostly from graft donor cells, sampled 360 days after TCRalphabeta/CD19-depleted stem cell transplant. This chain uses TRBV5-5 with TRBJ2-7, with 8 bases identical to TRBD2. CDR3 sequence (DNA): TGTGCCAGCAGCGGTAATAGCGGGGAGCTCGAGGACGAGCAGTACTTC. It is translated as CASSGNSGELEDEQYF.